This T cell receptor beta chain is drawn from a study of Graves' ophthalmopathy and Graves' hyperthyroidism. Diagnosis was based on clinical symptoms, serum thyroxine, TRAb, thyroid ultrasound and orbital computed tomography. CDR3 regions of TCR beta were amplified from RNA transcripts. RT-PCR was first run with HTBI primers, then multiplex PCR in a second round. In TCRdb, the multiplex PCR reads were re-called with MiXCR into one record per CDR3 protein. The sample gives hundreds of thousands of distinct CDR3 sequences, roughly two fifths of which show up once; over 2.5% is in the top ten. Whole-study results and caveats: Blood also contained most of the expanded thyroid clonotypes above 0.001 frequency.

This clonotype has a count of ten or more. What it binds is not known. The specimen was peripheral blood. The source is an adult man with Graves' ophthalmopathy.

CDR3 sequence reads: CASSQGQRTGELFF. The CDR3 DNA sequence: TGTGCCAGCAGCCAAGGACAGAGAACCGGGGAGCTGTTTTTT. The V and J genes are TRBV7-6 and TRBJ2-2; perhaps TRBD1 as D (6 bases). Germline values: CDR1 SGHVS, CDR2 FNYEAQ. V gave up 5 bases and J gave up 5 bases, with 12 bases separating them. The length of the CDR3 is 14 residues.